This T cell receptor (beta chain) appears in the sequencing data of a study of yellow fever vaccine responses in identical twins. Between the trimmed V and J ends, which lost 0 bases and 0 bases, there was a span of 12 bases. From germline, CDR1 is MNHEY and CDR2 SVGAGI. The CDR3 consists of 18 residues. A single record per CDR3 protein comes from TCRdb applying MiXCR to the RT-PCR reads. The table records approximately 300 distinct CDR3 sequences, 70% to 80% of them present only once. Notes on this clonotype: Its antigen is not known.

Study-wide findings and caveats: Twins reportedly had a vaccine T cell response that seemed partly convergent, partly personalized.

The chain links TRBV6-5 to TRBJ1-6; no firm D call. The sequence came from a woman aged 18-29 years who received the yellow fever vaccine. The sample here was T cells from blood (PBMCs), unsorted or a sorted subset (not recorded which), taken before or after yellow fever vaccination (not recorded which). The CDR3 sequence: CASSYSAGLSSYNSPLHF. CDR3 bases: TGTGCCAGCAGTTACTCAGCCGGACTTTCCTCCTATAATTCACCCCTCCACTTT.